This T cell receptor beta chain emerged from a study of cytomegalovirus exposure and HLA in healthy donors. The CDR3 sequence is 15 residues long. Per germline, CDR1 MNHEY and CDR2 SVGAGI. Trimming removed 4 bases from V and 0 bases from J, with 7 bases in between. The PCR had 60 Vbeta and 13 Jbeta primers. Some clones are missing from TCRdb's copy, which holds only in-frame ones; the method was immunoSEQ multiplex PCR. The table includes about 200,000 clones, 75% to 80% detected once. Sequencing was carried out using PBMCs. The sequence was obtained from a male donor in good health and CMV-seronegative. The rearrangement uses TRBV6-5 and TRBJ2-6; D call uncertain. CDR3 DNA: TGTGCCAGCAGTTCGTACATCTCTGGGGCCAACGTCCTGACTTTC. Encoded protein: CASSSYISGANVLTF.